The present TCR beta chain was sequenced within a study of Graves' ophthalmopathy and Graves' hyperthyroidism (dated by TCRdb to between 2017 and 2018). For the wider study: Peripheral blood samples were taken at the time of initial diagnosis, before any treatment was given. To tell Graves' ophthalmopathy apart from Graves' hyperthyroidism, and to predict which patients would progress to ophthalmopathy, the study relied on TCR beta repertoire signatures. In total, 135 blood samples were TCR-sequenced: 40 to 45 ophthalmopathy, under 85 hyperthyroidism and about 17 hyperthyroidism-to-ophthalmopathy patients. To explore V-J signatures that separate ophthalmopathy from hyperthyroidism, a discovery set of 95 to 100 patients was enrolled, consisting of 40 to 45 with ophthalmopathy and roughly 57 with stable hyperthyroidism. The independent validation cohort included some 19 hyperthyroidism patients plus 17 patients who later progressed from hyperthyroidism to ophthalmopathy. In more than five hyperthyroidism patients, the T-cell repertoires found in thyroid tissue were compared with those found in blood. Following sampling, methimazole starting at 30 mg daily was administered to hyperthyroidism patients, and high-dose intravenous methylprednisolone was administered to ophthalmopathy patients.

Ophthalmopathy patients were characterized by moderately to severely active disease, a Clinical Activity Score of at least 3, a NOSPECS grade of at least 4, and a disease duration under 3 months. Patients with other autoimmune diseases, uncontrolled infections, pregnancy or lactation were excluded from the study. Clinical symptoms, serum thyroxine, TRAb, thyroid ultrasound and orbital computed tomography were used for diagnosis. Using Ficoll-Paque density gradient centrifugation, PBMCs were isolated from approximately 11 ml of fresh peripheral blood. Total RNA was extracted with Trizol reagent and quality-checked on an Agilent 2100 Bioanalyzer. Of note for this clonotype: It has no known antigen specificity. Base qualities are missing; no much larger clone stands one base away.

Unmatched junction bases come to 3, with V trimmed by 3 bases and J by 0 bases. Looking up the germline V gene yields CDR1 SQVTM and CDR2 ANQGSEA. The CDR3 runs 14 amino acids, cysteine and phenylalanine included. The DNA shown is the 42-base CDR3, in frame from base 1. Points the paper makes about the study in general: Most of the expanded thyroid clonotypes with a frequency above 0.001 were also detected in blood, and it was suggested that the thyroid immune response may be reflected by blood repertoires. The 13-signature model separated ophthalmopathy from stable hyperthyroidism with approximately 85% sensitivity and about 84% specificity in cross-validation, and 80%/75% in the test set. In validation, the model predicted ophthalmopathy progression with 55% to 71% sensitivity and around 72% specificity; approximately 12 predicted patients were CT-confirmed with GO in a median of about 6.2 months. No statistical method was used to predetermine the sample size, and group allocation was not hidden from the investigators.

For repertoire sequencing, TCR beta CDR3 regions were amplified from RNA transcripts. A first-round RT-PCR used HTBI primers with the Qiagen OneStep RT-PCR kit, followed by a second-round multiplex PCR, size selection and purification. The libraries underwent paired-end sequencing with 100 bp reads on an Illumina HiSeq2000. Concerning the study's data processing: SOAPnuke was used for read processing, and reads with adapters, uncalled bases, a mean Phred below 15, or no exact constant-primer or identifier match were discarded. COPE v1.2.5 was used to merge high-quality paired reads. Each unique nucleotide sequence was treated as a clonotype, and MiTCR v1.1 was used to align the clonotypes to the IMGT TRB V, D and J references. The analysis was limited to V-J combinations with a frequency above 0.0001, which together covered over 98% of repertoires. For each V-J combination, a TCR clonal expansion and chaos score was defined as F50 clonal expansion divided by the chaos observed in the TCRdist matrix. Features were reduced by Welch's t-statistics and random forest to around 13 V-J combinations, which fed a naive Bayes classifier. The Morisita-Horn index was used to measure how similar the thyroid and blood repertoires were. Using fastp at Q25 and MiXCR, TCRdb reprocessed the public reads and kept productive beta chains. Records with the same CDR3 protein are collapsed into one entry carrying the most frequent genes and DNA. These V and J calls derive from TCRdb rather than the authors' analysis. This sample holds 230,000 or so distinct CDR3 sequences; around 42% were observed only once. Roughly 45% of the sample is held by the ten biggest clonotypes.

This sequence uses TRBV29-1 and TRBJ1-1; 8 junctional bases match TRBD1. This receptor was taken from an adult man with Graves' ophthalmopathy. The sample consisted of peripheral blood. The DNA sequence reads TGCAGCGTTGACGAGACAGGGGTGAACACTGAAGCTTTCTTT. It specifies CSVDETGVNTEAFF.